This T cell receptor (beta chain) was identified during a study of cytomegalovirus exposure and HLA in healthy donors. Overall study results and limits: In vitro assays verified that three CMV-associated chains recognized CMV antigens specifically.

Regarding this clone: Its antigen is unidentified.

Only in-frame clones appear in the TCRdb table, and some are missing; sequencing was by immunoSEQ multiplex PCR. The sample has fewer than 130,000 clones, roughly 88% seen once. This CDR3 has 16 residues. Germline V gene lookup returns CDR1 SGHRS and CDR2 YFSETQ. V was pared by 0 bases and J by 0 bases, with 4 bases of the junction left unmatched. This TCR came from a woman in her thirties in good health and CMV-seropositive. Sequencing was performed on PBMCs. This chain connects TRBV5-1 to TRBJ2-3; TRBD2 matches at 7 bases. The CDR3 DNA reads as TGCGCCAGCAGCTTGGCCAGCGGGACTAGCACAGATACGCAGTATTTT. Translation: CASSLASGTSTDTQYF.